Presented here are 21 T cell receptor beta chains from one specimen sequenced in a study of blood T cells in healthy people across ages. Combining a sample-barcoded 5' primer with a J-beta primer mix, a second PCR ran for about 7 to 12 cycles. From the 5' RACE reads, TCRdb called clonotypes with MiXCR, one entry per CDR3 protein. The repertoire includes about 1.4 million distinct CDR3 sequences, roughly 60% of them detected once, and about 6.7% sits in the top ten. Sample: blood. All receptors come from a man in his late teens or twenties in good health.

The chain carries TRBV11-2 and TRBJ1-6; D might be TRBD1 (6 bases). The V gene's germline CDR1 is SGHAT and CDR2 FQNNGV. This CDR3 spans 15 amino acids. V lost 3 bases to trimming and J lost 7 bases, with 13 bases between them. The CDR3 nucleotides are TGTGCCAGCAGCTTGCAGGGGCGGATGAATTCACCCCTCCACTTT. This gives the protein CASSLQGRMNSPLHF.

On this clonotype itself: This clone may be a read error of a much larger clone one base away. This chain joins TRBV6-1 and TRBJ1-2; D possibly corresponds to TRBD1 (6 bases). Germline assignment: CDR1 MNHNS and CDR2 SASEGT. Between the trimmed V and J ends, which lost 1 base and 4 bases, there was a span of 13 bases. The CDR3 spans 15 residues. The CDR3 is CASSEVRLGGYGYTF. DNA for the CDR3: TGTGCCAGCAGTGAAGTTCGGCTAGGGGGCTATGGCTACACCTTC.

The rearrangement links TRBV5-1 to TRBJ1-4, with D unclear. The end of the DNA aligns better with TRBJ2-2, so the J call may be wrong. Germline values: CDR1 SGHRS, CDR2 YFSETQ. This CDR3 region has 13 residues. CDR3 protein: CASSSQWSGELFF. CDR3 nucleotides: TGCGCCAGCAGCTCCCAGTGGTCCGGGGAGCTGTTTTTT.

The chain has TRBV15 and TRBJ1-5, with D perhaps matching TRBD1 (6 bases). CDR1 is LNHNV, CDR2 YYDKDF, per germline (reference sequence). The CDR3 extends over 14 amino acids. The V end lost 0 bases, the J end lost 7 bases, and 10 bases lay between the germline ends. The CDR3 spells CATSRDRTVQPQHF. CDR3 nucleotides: TGTGCCACCAGCAGAGATCGGACAGTCCAGCCCCAGCATTTT.

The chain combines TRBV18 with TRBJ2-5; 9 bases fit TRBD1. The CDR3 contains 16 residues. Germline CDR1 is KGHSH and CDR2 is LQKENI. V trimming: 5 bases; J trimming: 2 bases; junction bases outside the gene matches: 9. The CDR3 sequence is CASSGSLDRGQETQYF. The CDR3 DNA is TGTGCCAGCTCAGGATCCCTTGACAGGGGGCAAGAGACCCAGTACTTC.

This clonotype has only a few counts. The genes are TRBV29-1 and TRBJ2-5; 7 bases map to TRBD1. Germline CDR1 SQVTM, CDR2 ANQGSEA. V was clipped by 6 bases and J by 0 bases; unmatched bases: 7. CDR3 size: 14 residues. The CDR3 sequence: CSVNPDRNQETQYF. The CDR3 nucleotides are TGCAGCGTAAACCCGGACAGGAACCAAGAGACCCAGTACTTC.

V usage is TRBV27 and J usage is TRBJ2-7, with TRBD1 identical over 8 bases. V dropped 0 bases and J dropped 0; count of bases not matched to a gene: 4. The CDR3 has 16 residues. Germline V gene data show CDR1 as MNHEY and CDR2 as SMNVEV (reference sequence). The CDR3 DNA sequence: TGTGCCAGCAGTTTATCGGGGACAGGTTACTCCTACGAGCAGTACTTC. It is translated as CASSLSGTGYSYEQYF.

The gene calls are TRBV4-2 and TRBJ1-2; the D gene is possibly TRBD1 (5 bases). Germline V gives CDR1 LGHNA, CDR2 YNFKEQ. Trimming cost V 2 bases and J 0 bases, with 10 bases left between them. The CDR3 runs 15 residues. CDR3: CASSQKTEANYGYTF. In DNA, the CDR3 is TGTGCCAGCAGCCAAAAGACAGAGGCTAACTATGGCTACACCTTC.

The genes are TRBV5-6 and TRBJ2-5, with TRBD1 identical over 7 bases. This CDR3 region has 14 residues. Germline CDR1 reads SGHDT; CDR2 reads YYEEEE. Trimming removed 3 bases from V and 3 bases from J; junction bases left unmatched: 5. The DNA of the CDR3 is TGTGCCAGCAGCTCCTTAACAGGGGAAGAGACCCAGTACTTC. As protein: CASSSLTGEETQYF.

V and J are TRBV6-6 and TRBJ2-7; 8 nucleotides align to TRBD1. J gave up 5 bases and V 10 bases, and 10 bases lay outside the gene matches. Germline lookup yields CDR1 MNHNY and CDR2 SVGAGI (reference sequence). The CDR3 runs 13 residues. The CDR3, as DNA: TGTGCCACCGAGTTTGGACAGGGCAACGAGCAGTACTTC. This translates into CATEFGQGNEQYF.

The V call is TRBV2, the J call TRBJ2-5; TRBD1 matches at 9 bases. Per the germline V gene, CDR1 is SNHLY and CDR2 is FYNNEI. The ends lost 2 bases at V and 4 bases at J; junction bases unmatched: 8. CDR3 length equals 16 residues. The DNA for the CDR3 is TGTGCCAGCAGTGAACCTGAGACAGGGGGTGGAGAGACCCAGTACTTC. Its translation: CASSEPETGGGETQYF.

The DNA of the CDR3 is TGCGCCAGCAGCCAAGAGTTCAACGGAGAGACCCAGTACTTC. Translating it yields CASSQEFNGETQYF. V gene TRBV4-3 combines with J gene TRBJ2-5, with unresolved D. Trimming cost V 0 bases and J 4 bases, with 9 bases left between them. The CDR3 consists of 14 residues. Germline lookup yields CDR1 LGHNA and CDR2 YSLEER.

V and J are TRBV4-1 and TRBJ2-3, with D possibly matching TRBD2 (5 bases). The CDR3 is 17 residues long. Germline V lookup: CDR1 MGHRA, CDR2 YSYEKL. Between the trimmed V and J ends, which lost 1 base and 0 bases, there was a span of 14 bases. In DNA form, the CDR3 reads TGCGCCAGCAGCCAAGTTGGAGGATCTTTTAGCACAGATACGCAGTATTTT. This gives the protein CASSQVGGSFSTDTQYF.

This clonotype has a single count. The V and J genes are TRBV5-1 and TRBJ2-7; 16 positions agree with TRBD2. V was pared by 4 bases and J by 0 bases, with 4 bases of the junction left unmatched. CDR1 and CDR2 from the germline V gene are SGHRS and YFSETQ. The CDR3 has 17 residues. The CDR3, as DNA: TGCGCCAGCAGCACCGGGACTAGCGGGGGGGACTCCTACGAGCAGTACTTC. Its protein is CASSTGTSGGDSYEQYF. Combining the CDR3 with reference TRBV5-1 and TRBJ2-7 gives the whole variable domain KAGVTQTPRYLIKTRGQQVTLSCSPISGHRSVSWYQQTPGQGLQFLFEYFSETQRNKGNFPGRFSGRQFSNSRSEMNVSTLELGDSALYLCASSTGTSGGDSYEQYFGPGTRLTVT.

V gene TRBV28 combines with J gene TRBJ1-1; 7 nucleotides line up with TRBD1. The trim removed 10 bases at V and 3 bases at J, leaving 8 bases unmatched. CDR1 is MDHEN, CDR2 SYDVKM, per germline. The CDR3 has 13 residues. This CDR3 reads CATEGGEDTEAFF. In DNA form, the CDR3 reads TGTGCCACGGAAGGGGGCGAGGACACTGAAGCTTTCTTT.

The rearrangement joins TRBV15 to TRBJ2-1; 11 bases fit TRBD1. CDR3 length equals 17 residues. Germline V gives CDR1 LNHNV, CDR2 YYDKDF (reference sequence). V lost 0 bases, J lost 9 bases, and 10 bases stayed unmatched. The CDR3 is CATSRDSGTGGRGEQFF. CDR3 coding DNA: TGTGCCACCAGCAGAGATTCCGGGACAGGGGGACGGGGTGAGCAGTTCTTC.

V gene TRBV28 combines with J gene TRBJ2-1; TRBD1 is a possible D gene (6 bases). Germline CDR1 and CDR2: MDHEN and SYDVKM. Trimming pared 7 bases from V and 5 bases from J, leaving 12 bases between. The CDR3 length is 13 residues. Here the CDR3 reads CASNNRAHNEQFF. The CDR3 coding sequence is TGTGCCAGCAACAACAGGGCGCACAATGAGCAGTTCTTC.

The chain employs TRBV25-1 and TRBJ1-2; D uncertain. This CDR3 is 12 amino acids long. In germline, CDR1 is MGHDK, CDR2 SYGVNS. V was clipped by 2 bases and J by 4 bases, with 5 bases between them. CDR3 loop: CASSEDIYGYTF. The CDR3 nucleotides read TGTGCCAGCAGTGAAGATATCTATGGCTACACCTTC.

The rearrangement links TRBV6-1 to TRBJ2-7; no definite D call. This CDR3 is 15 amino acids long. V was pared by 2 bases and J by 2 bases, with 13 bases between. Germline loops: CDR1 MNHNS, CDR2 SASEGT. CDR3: CASSETPQNTYEQYF. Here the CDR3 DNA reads TGTGCCAGCAGTGAAACTCCCCAGAACACCTACGAGCAGTACTTC.

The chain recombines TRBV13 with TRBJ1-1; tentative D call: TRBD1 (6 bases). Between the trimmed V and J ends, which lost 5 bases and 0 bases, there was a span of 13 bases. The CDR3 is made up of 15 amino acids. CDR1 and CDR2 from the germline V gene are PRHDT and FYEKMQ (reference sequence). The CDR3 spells CASSPTGPMNTEAFF. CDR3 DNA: TGTGCCAGCAGCCCCACAGGGCCGATGAACACTGAAGCTTTCTTT.

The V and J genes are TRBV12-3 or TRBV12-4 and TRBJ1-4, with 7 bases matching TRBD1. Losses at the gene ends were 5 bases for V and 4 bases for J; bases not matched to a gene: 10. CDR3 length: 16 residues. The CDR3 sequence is CASSVLPGQYNEKLFF. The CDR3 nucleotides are TGTGCCAGCAGTGTGCTGCCGGGACAGTATAATGAAAAACTGTTTTTT.